These 19 T cell receptor beta chains originate from one sample sequenced in a study of identical twins. TCRdb itself ran the 5' RACE reads through MiXCR, one entry per CDR3 protein. The sample contains roughly 1,500,000 distinct CDR3 sequences, 25% to 35% of which appear only once. Sequencing input: cord blood. The receptors derive from a newborn girl in good health.

The chain links TRBV6-1 to TRBJ2-3; 10 bases match TRBD2. The V and J ends lost 8 bases and 6 bases, in that order; junction bases with no gene match: 11. The CDR3 is 15 residues long. Per the germline V gene, CDR1 is MNHNS and CDR2 is SASEGT. CDR3 amino acids: CASVATSGDRDTQYF. CDR3 nucleotide sequence: TGTGCCAGCGTCGCTACTAGCGGGGATCGGGATACGCAGTATTTT.

The chain carries TRBV5-1 and TRBJ2-1, with 8 bases fitting TRBD1. This CDR3 is 14 amino acids long. CDR1 SGHRS and CDR2 YFSETQ come from the germline V gene. Trimming removed 3 bases from V and 4 bases from J; junction bases left unmatched: 3. This CDR3 is CASSSGDRYNEQFF. The CDR3 DNA reads TGCGCCAGCAGCTCCGGGGACAGGTACAATGAGCAGTTCTTC. Drawing the rest from reference TRBV5-1 and TRBJ2-1, the complete variable domain is KAGVTQTPRYLIKTRGQQVTLSCSPISGHRSVSWYQQTPGQGLQFLFEYFSETQRNKGNFPGRFSGRQFSNSRSEMNVSTLELGDSALYLCASSSGDRYNEQFFGPGTRLTVL.

The rearrangement joins TRBV6-5 to TRBJ1-5; TRBD1 might be the D (6 bases). CDR1 is MNHEY and CDR2 is SVGAGI in the germline V gene. Trimming shortened V by 0 bases and J by 6 bases, and 12 bases separated the two germline ends. The length of the CDR3 is 15 residues. The CDR3 protein is CASSYSYRVGQPQHF. The CDR3 DNA reads as TGTGCCAGCAGTTACTCCTACAGGGTCGGTCAGCCCCAGCATTTT.

The CDR3 sequence is CASSLGRHANQPQHF. The CDR3 DNA follows: TGTGCCAGCAGCTTGGGGCGACACGCGAATCAGCCCCAGCATTTT. The rearrangement uses TRBV5-8 and TRBJ1-5, with unresolved D. V was cut by 0 bases and J by 4 bases, with 11 bases left in between. CDR1 and CDR2 from the germline V gene are SGHTS and YDEGEE. This CDR3 spans 15 amino acids.

This clonotype has only a few counts. CDR3 nucleotides: TGTGCCAGCAGTTTAGGTCCGGGACTGGGTTCACCCCTCCACTTT. Translated: CASSLGPGLGSPLHF. The chain carries TRBV28 and TRBJ1-6; TRBD1 is a possible D gene (5 bases). Trimming removed 2 bases at V and 9 bases at J, with 14 bases between. The CDR3 has 15 residues. Germline-derived CDR1 and CDR2 are MDHEN and SYDVKM.

This chain connects TRBV18 to TRBJ1-6, with 7 bases identical to TRBD1. The CDR3 is 16 amino acids. J gave up 7 bases and V 2 bases, and 8 bases lay outside the gene matches. CDR1 and CDR2 (germline): KGHSH, LQKENI. The CDR3 coding sequence is TGTGCCAGCTCACCAATCCGGGACAGAGCAAATTCACCCCTCCACTTT. Amino acid sequence: CASSPIRDRANSPLHF.

The rearrangement joins TRBV20-1 to TRBJ2-3; TRBD1 agrees at 9 bases. Germline V gene sequence: CDR1 DFQATT, CDR2 SNEGSKA (reference sequence). CDR3 size: 15 residues. Unmatched junction bases numbered 10, after V lost 4 bases and J lost 5 bases. The CDR3 DNA is TGCAGTGCTACTGCCCGGGACAGGGCGGTAGATACGCAGTATTTT. Its protein product is CSATARDRAVDTQYF.

V gene TRBV29-1 combines with J gene TRBJ1-2; 9 bases align to TRBD1. The CDR3 is 13 residues long. Germline-derived CDR1 and CDR2 are SQVTM and ANQGSEA. The CDR3 DNA reads TGCAGTGACTGGACAGGGGTTAACTATGGCTACACCTTC. This encodes CSDWTGVNYGYTF.

This clonotype showed up just a few times. The genes are TRBV4-2 and TRBJ1-1; D uncertain. V lost 4 bases to trimming and J lost 4 bases, with 16 bases between them. The CDR3 length is 15 residues. Germline CDR1 LGHNA, CDR2 YNFKEQ. CDR3 sequence reads: CASSRALGVVTEAFF. The CDR3 DNA reads TGTGCCAGCAGCCGGGCCCTCGGGGTAGTCACTGAAGCTTTCTTT.

The chain carries TRBV12-3 or TRBV12-4 and TRBJ1-1, with 8 positions matching TRBD1. V lost 3 bases and J lost 4; bases outside the gene matches: 4. The CDR3 has 14 residues. The CDR3 DNA reads TGTGCCAGCAGTTTCCAGGGGGCGAGCACTGAAGCTTTCTTT. This translates into CASSFQGASTEAFF.

V and J are TRBV30 and TRBJ1-1, with a possible D match to TRBD1 (6 bases). The CDR3 contains 12 residues. The germline V gene encodes CDR1 GTSNPN and CDR2 SVGIG (reference sequence). V was shortened by 5 bases and J by 5 bases, with 12 bases between the two germline ends. DNA of the CDR3: TGTGCCTGGGTAAACAGGGTTACTGAAGCTTTCTTT. Protein: CAWVNRVTEAFF.

CDR3 sequence (DNA): TGTGCCAGCAGTTACGTGGACAGGAAGAATCAGCCCCAGCATTTT. Translation gives CASSYVDRKNQPQHF. V usage is TRBV6-6 and J usage is TRBJ1-5, with TRBD1 identical over 7 bases. CDR3 size: 15 residues. V was pared by 2 bases and J by 4 bases, with 5 bases of the junction left unmatched. Germline values: CDR1 MNHNY, CDR2 SVGAGI (reference sequence).

This clonotype was observed a handful of times. This sequence joins TRBV4-2 and TRBJ2-3; a weak D match, TRBD2 (6 bases). This CDR3 spans 17 amino acids. CDR1 and CDR2 (germline): LGHNA, YNFKEQ. Trimming left V 0 bases short and J 1 base short, with 14 bases between. CDR3 region: CASSQDRTNGRTDTQYF. CDR3 DNA sequence: TGTGCCAGCAGCCAAGATAGGACTAACGGACGCACAGATACGCAGTATTTT.

This rearrangement joins TRBV25-1 to TRBJ2-5, with no clear D. V dropped 2 bases and J dropped 11 bases, with 18 bases sitting between them. Germline CDR1 reads MGHDK; CDR2 reads SYGVNS. The CDR3 loop spans 14 amino acids. CDR3 sequence: CASSEAVPRDEQYF. CDR3 sequence (DNA): TGTGCCAGCAGTGAAGCGGTACCTAGAGATGAGCAGTACTTC.

This clonotype appeared a few times. The gene calls are TRBV19 and TRBJ1-2; D is perhaps TRBD1 (5 bases). V was clipped by 3 bases and J by 10 bases, with 12 bases between them. Germline V gene lookup returns CDR1 LNHDA and CDR2 SQIVND (reference sequence). The CDR3 spans 12 residues. CDR3 region: CASSIEQGSYTF. The CDR3 DNA reads as TGTGCCAGTAGTATCGAGCAGGGTTCCTACACCTTC.

This clonotype was recorded a few times. This rearrangement joins TRBV28 to TRBJ2-5; no firm D call. Germline loops: CDR1 MDHEN, CDR2 SYDVKM. The CDR3 is 14 amino acids. The V and J ends lost 2 bases and 1 base respectively, with 8 bases between them. The CDR3, as DNA: TGTGCCAGCAGTTTAGAGCCCGTCCAAGAGACCCAGTACTTC. Translation: CASSLEPVQETQYF.

As concerns this clonotype: At one boundary the junction diverges from the germline segment, which might be a read error. The chain links TRBV20-1 to TRBJ2-1; the D gene could be TRBD1 or TRBD2 (5 bases each). The CDR3 runs 17 residues. The germline V gene has CDR1 DFQATT and CDR2 SNEGSKA (reference sequence). The chain's CDR3 is CSARVFPGTSSYNGQFF. DNA for the CDR3: TGCAGTGCTAGAGTTTTCCCCGGGACGTCCTCCTACAATGGGCAGTTCTTC.

The rearrangement links TRBV20-1 to TRBJ1-5; D might be TRBD1 (5 bases). Germline CDR1 DFQATT, CDR2 SNEGSKA (reference sequence). Trimming took off 6 bases at V and 2 bases at J, with 26 bases between the two ends. This CDR3 contains 18 residues. DNA for the CDR3: TGCAGTGCCGGCCTATGGATGGGGGGAAATATAGGCAATCAGCCCCAGCATTTT. Protein: CSAGLWMGGNIGNQPQHF.

The V call is TRBV20-1, the J call TRBJ1-4; maybe TRBD1 (5 bases). Germline assignment: CDR1 DFQATT and CDR2 SNEGSKA (reference sequence). The V end lost 3 bases, the J end lost 0 bases, and 8 bases lay between the germline ends. CDR3 length: 14 amino acids. CDR3 in amino acids: CSARGRPTNEKLFF. In DNA, the CDR3 is TGCAGTGCTAGGGGACGGCCAACTAATGAAAAACTGTTTTTT.